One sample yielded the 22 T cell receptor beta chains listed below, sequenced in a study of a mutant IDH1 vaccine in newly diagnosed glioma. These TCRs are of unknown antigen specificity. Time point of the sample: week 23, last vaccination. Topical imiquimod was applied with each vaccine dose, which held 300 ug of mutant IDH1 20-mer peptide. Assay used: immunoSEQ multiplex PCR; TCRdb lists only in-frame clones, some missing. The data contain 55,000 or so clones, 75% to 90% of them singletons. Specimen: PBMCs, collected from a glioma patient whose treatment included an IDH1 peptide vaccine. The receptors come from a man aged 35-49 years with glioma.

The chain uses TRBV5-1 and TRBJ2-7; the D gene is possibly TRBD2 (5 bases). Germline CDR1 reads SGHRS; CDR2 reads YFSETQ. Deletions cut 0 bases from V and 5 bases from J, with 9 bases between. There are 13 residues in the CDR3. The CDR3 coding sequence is TGCGCCAGCAGCTTGGTGGGGAGCCACGAGCAGTACTTC. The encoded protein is CASSLVGSHEQYF.

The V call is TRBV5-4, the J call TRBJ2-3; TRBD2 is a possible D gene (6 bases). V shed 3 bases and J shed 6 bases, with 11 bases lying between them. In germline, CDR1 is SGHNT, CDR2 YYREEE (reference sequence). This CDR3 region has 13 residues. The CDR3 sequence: CASSWRGEDTQYF. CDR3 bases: TGTGCCAGCAGCTGGAGGGGCGAGGATACGCAGTATTTT.

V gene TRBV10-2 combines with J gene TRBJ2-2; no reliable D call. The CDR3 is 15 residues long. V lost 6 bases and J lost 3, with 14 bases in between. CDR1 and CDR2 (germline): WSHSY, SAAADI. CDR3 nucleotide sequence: TGCGCCAGCAGCCACGAAGAGCCCGACACCGGGGAGCTGTTTTTT. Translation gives CASSHEEPDTGELFF.

The CDR3 spells CASSPLFETGELFF. CDR3 coding DNA: TGCGCCAGCAGCCCCCTGTTTGAGACCGGGGAGCTGTTTTTT. V and J are TRBV5-1 and TRBJ2-2; D ambiguous. This CDR3 has 14 residues. Per the germline V gene, CDR1 is SGHRS and CDR2 is YFSETQ. Between the trimmed V and J ends, which lost 4 bases and 5 bases, there was a span of 12 bases. Full variable domain (remainder filled in from reference TRBV5-1 and TRBJ2-2): KAGVTQTPRYLIKTRGQQVTLSCSPISGHRSVSWYQQTPGQGLQFLFEYFSETQRNKGNFPGRFSGRQFSNSRSEMNVSTLELGDSALYLCASSPLFETGELFFGEGSRLTVL.

In DNA form, the CDR3 reads TGTGCCACCACGATGGGGGGAATGAGGAACACCATATATTTT. This gives the protein CATTMGGMRNTIYF. The chain uses TRBV19 and TRBJ1-3; a weak D match, TRBD1 (5 bases). The CDR3 loop spans 14 amino acids. Germline V gives CDR1 LNHDA, CDR2 SQIVND (reference sequence). V lost 10 bases to trimming and J lost 7 bases, with 20 bases between them.

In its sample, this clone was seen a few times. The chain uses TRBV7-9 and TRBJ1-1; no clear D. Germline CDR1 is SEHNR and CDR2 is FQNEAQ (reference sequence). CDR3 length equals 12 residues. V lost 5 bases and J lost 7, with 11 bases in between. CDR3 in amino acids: CASSVRQLEAFF. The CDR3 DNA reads TGTGCCAGCAGCGTAAGACAACTTGAAGCTTTCTTT. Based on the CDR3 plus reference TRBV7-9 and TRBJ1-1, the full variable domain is DTGVSQNPRHKITKRGQNVTFRCDPISEHNRLYWYRQTLGQGPEFLTYFQNEAQLEKSRLLSDRFSAERPKGSFSTLEIQRTEQGDSAMYLCASSVRQLEAFFGQGTRLTVV.

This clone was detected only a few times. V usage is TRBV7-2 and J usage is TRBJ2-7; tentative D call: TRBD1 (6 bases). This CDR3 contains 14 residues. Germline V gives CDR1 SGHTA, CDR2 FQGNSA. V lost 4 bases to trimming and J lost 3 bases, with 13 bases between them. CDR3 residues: CASSYLRDNYEQYF. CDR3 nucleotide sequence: TGTGCCAGCAGCTACCTCAGGGACAACTACGAGCAGTACTTC.

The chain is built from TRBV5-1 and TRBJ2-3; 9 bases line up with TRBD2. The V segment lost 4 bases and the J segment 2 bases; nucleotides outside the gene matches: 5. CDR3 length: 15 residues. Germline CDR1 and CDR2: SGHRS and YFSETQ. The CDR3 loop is CASSPGLAVTDTQYF. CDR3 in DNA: TGCGCCAGCAGCCCGGGACTAGCTGTCACAGATACGCAGTATTTT.

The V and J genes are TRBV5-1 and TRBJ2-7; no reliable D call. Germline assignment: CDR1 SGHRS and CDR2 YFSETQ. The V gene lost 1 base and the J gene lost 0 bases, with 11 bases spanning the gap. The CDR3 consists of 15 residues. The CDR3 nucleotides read TGCGCCAGCAGCTTGTCCCGGTCAAGCTCCTACGAGCAGTACTTC. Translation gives CASSLSRSSSYEQYF.

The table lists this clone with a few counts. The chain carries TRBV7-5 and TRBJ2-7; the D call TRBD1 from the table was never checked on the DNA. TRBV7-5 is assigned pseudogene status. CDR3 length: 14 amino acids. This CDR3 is CVRSFRQGGHEQYF. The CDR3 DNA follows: TGTGTCAGAAGCTTTAGGCAGGGGGGACACGAGCAGTACTTC.

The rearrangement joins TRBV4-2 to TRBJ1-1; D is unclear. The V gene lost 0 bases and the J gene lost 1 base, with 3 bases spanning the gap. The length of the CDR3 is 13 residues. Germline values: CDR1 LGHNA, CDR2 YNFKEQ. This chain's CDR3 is CASSQEPNTEAFF. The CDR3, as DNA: TGTGCCAGCAGCCAAGAACCGAACACTGAAGCTTTCTTT.

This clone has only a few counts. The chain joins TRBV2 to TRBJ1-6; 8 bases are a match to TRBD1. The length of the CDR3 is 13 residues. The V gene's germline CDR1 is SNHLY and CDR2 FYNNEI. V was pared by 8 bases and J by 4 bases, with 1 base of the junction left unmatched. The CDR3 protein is CASRTGYNSPLHF. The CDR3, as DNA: TGTGCCAGCCGGACAGGGTATAATTCACCCCTCCACTTT.

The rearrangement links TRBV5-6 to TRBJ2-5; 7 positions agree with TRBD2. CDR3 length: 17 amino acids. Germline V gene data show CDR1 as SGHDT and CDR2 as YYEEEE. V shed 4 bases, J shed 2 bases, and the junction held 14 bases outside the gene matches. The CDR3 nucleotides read TGTGCCAGCAGCCCTTACCTCGGGGGGTTCCCGCAAGAGACCCAGTACTTC. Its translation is CASSPYLGGFPQETQYF.

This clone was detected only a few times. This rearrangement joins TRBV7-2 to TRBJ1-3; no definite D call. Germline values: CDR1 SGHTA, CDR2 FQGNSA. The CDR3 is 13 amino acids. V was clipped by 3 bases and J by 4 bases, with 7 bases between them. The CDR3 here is CASSFAGGNTIYF. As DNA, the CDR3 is TGTGCCAGCAGCTTCGCAGGAGGAAACACCATATATTTT.

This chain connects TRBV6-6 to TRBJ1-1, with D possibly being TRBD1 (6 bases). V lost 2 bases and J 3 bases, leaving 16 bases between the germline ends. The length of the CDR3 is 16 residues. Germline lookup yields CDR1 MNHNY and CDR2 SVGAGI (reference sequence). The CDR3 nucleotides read TGTGCCAGCAGTTACCCGCAGGGGAGGGTAGACACTGAAGCTTTCTTT. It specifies CASSYPQGRVDTEAFF.

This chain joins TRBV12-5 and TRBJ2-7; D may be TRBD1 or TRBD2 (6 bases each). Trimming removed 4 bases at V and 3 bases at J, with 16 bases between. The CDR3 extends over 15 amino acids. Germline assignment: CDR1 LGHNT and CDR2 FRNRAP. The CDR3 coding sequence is TGTGCTAGTGGTTGGGGGGCCACCGGGGGCTACGAGCAGTACTTC. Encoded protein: CASGWGATGGYEQYF.

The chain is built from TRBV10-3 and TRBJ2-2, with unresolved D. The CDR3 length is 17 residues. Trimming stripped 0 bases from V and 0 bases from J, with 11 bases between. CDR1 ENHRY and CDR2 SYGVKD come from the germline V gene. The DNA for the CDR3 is TGTGCCATCAGTGAGTCGTCAACCGGTACGAACACCGGGGAGCTGTTTTTT. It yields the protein CAISESSTGTNTGELFF.

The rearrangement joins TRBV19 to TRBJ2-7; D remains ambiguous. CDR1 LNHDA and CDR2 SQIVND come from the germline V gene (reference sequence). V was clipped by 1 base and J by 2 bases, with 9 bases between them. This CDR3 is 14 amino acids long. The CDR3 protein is CASSIGGGTYEQYF. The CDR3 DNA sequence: TGTGCCAGTAGTATAGGCGGCGGAACCTACGAGCAGTACTTC.

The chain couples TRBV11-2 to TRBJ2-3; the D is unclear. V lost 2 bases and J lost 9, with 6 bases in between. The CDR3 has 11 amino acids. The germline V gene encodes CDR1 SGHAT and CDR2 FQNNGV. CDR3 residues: CASSLQATQYF. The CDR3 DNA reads TGTGCCAGCAGCTTACAGGCGACGCAGTATTTT.

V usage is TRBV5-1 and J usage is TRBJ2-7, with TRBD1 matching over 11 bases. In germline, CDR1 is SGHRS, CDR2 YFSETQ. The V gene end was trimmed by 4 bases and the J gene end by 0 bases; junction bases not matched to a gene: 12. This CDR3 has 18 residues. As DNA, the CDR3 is TGCGCCAGCAGCCCGAACCCCACCGGGACAGGGGGCTCCTACGAGCAGTACTTC. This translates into CASSPNPTGTGGSYEQYF.

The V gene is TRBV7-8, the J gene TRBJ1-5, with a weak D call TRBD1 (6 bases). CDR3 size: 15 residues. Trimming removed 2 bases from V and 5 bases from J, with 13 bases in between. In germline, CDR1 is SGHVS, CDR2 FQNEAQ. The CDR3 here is CASSLLGGGHQPQHF. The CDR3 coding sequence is TGTGCCAGCAGCTTATTAGGGGGGGGGCATCAGCCCCAGCATTTT.

DNA of the CDR3: TGTGCCAGCAGTTATTCACCCCAGGGGTCTGAAGCTTTCTTT. Amino acid sequence: CASSYSPQGSEAFF. The chain combines TRBV6-6 with TRBJ1-1; D might be TRBD1 (6 bases). From germline, CDR1 is MNHNY and CDR2 SVGAGI (reference sequence). V lost 3 bases and J 6 bases, leaving 14 bases between the germline ends. The CDR3 runs to 14 residues.